The 15 T cell receptor beta chains reported below all come from one sample, sequenced in a study of shared T cell receptors in the human thymus. Only in-frame clones appear in the TCRdb table, and some are missing; sequencing was by immunoSEQ multiplex PCR. The sample lists roughly 660,000 clones, roughly 90% seen once, with 0.008% to 0.011% in the top ten. The data were also submitted as part of a second study, on human thymus T cells.

The material sequenced was thymocytes. These receptors were obtained from a boy under two years old with a congenital heart defect.

The DNA for the CDR3 is TGTGCCAGCAGCCAACAGCGGGAGTGTCCCTACAATGAGCAGTTCTTC. Its protein product is CASSQQRECPYNEQFF. The chain couples TRBV5-4 to TRBJ2-1; 8 bases map to TRBD2. Unmatched junction bases numbered 8, after V lost 4 bases and J lost 2 bases. The CDR3 contains 16 residues. Per germline, CDR1 SGHNT and CDR2 YYREEE (reference sequence).

This chain uses TRBV5-4 with TRBJ2-5; 12 bases are shared with TRBD2. The J call is in doubt because the DNA end fits TRBJ2-7 better. Germline V gives CDR1 SGHNT, CDR2 YYREEE (reference sequence). The CDR3 is made up of 17 amino acids. The CDR3 reads CASSPTSGSAPGYEQYF. CDR3 bases: TGTGCCAGCAGCCCGACTAGCGGGAGTGCACCTGGTTACGAGCAGTACTTC.

The J gene is TRBJ2-1, the V gene TRBV29-1, with D perhaps matching TRBD1 (5 bases). The germline CDR1 and CDR2 sequences are SQVTM and ANQGSEA. This CDR3 contains 12 residues. V gave up 2 bases and J gave up 7 bases, with 9 bases separating them. The chain's CDR3 is CSVETRGNEQFF. The CDR3 DNA reads as TGCAGCGTTGAAACAAGGGGTAATGAGCAGTTCTTC.

This clone was observed a handful of times. The V and J genes are TRBV28 and TRBJ1-4, with TRBD1 as a possible D gene (6 bases). The CDR3 has 17 amino acids. With 4 bases removed from V and 0 bases from J, the gap between germline ends came to 15 bases. The germline gives CDR1 MDHEN, CDR2 SYDVKM. The CDR3 DNA follows: TGTGCCAGCAGTTCCTCCGACACAGGGACAACTAATGAAAAACTGTTTTTT. It encodes CASSSSDTGTTNEKLFF.

The V call is TRBV11-2, the J call TRBJ2-7, with a possible D match to TRBD2 (6 bases). The CDR3 covers 11 residues. V lost 4 bases and J lost 12, with 13 bases in between. Germline V lookup: CDR1 SGHAT, CDR2 FQNNGV. The chain's CDR3 is CASSSFAGPYF. CDR3 sequence (DNA): TGTGCCAGCAGCTCCTTCGCGGGACCGTACTTC.

The chain employs TRBV27 and TRBJ2-3; 7 bases match TRBD2. CDR1 is MNHEY, CDR2 SMNVEV, per germline (reference sequence). The CDR3 spans 15 residues. V lost 3 bases, J lost 2 bases, and 5 bases stayed unmatched. The CDR3 loop is CASSFCGRPTDTQYF. In DNA form, the CDR3 reads TGTGCCAGCAGTTTCTGCGGGAGACCCACAGATACGCAGTATTTT.

The sample holds one count of this clone. The chain's CDR3 is CASGLRPGQLEAFF. For the CDR3, the DNA is TGTGCCAGCGGATTACGACCGGGACAACTTGAAGCTTTCTTT. The chain is built from TRBV6-6 and TRBJ1-1, with a weak D call TRBD1 (6 bases). This CDR3 is 14 amino acids long. The germline gives CDR1 MNHNY, CDR2 SVGAGI (reference sequence). Trimming removed 8 bases at V and 7 bases at J, with 20 bases between.

Worth noting for this clone: Other DNA sequences in the sample encode the same CDR3. V and J are TRBV5-1 and TRBJ2-7; 8 bases agree with TRBD1. Trimming cost V 3 bases and J 3 bases; bases outside gene matches: 5. Germline loops: CDR1 SGHRS, CDR2 YFSETQ. The CDR3 spans 14 residues. For the CDR3, the DNA is TGCGCCAGCAGCTCCAGGGACAGGAGCTACGAGCAGTACTTC. It is translated as CASSSRDRSYEQYF.

Concerning this clone: At one boundary the junction diverges from the germline segment, which might be a read error. The chain employs TRBV29-1 and TRBJ2-5; 12 nucleotides align to TRBD2. Looked up from germline, CDR1 is SQVTM and CDR2 is ANQGSEA. The CDR3 is 15 residues long. CDR3 amino acids: CSVEDPGTSGSSSDF. CDR3 coding DNA: TGCAGCGTTGAAGATCCGGGGACTAGCGGGTCGTCTTCGGACTTC.

V and J are TRBV7-2 and TRBJ1-5; D remains ambiguous. Trimming removed 0 bases from V and 2 bases from J, with 8 bases in between. Germline CDR1 reads SGHTA; CDR2 reads FQGNSA. This CDR3 has 15 amino acids. This CDR3 reads CASSLAGSRNQPQHF. The CDR3 coding sequence is TGTGCCAGCAGCTTAGCAGGGAGTCGCAATCAGCCCCAGCATTTT.

The V call is TRBV4-1, the J call TRBJ2-3, with TRBD1 matching over 12 bases. Trimming cost V 0 bases and J 5 bases; bases outside gene matches: 6. Germline-derived CDR1 and CDR2 are MGHRA and YSYEKL. The CDR3 has 17 residues. CDR3 nucleotide sequence: TGCGCCAGCAGCCAAGAGGGACAGGGGGCGCCTCAAGATACGCAGTATTTT. The encoded protein is CASSQEGQGAPQDTQYF.

The table lists this clone with a count of one. A junction end diverges from the germline sequence, so it may reflect a read error. This chain links TRBV14 with TRBJ2-7, with a weak D call TRBD2 (5 bases). The germline V gene encodes CDR1 SGHDN and CDR2 FVKESK. There are 17 residues in the CDR3. The CDR3 DNA reads as TGTGCCAGCAGCCAAGACTCTCCGGGTGGGAGCTCCTACGAGCAATACTTC. Protein sequence: CASSQDSPGGSSYEQYF.

This chain uses TRBV28 with TRBJ2-7, with 11 positions matching TRBD1. The J segment lost 5 bases and the V segment lost 5 bases, leaving 11 bases of the junction unmatched. Germline-derived CDR1 and CDR2 are MDHEN and SYDVKM. The CDR3 runs 16 residues. CDR3 sequence: CASSPRRGQGAHEQYF. The CDR3 DNA reads TGTGCCAGCAGTCCGAGACGCGGACAGGGGGCCCACGAGCAGTACTTC.

V and J are TRBV28 and TRBJ2-1; no definite D call. The V gene's germline CDR1 is MDHEN and CDR2 SYDVKM. CDR3 size: 11 residues. V shed 3 bases and J shed 10 bases, with 7 bases lying between them. CDR3 nucleotides: TGTGCCAGCAGTTTCAACACCGAGCAGTTCTTC. This translates into CASSFNTEQFF. The complete variable domain, with remaining parts taken from reference TRBV28 and TRBJ2-1, reads DVKVTQSSRYLVKRTGEKVFLECVQDMDHENMFWYRQDPGLGLRLIYFSYDVKMKEKGDIPEGYSVSREKKERFSLILESASTNQTSMYLCASSFNTEQFFGPGTRLTVL.

V usage is TRBV5-1 and J usage is TRBJ2-2, with D perhaps TRBD1 (7 bases). V dropped 2 bases and J dropped 6 bases, with 11 bases sitting between them. Germline CDR1 SGHRS, CDR2 YFSETQ. CDR3 length: 14 amino acids. The CDR3 loop is CASSLTGEAGELFF. The CDR3 DNA is TGCGCCAGCAGCTTAACAGGGGAGGCCGGGGAGCTGTTTTTT.